This T cell receptor (beta chain) was identified during a study of Graves' ophthalmopathy and Graves' hyperthyroidism. The sequenced template was RNA, covering the TCR beta CDR3 region. Second-round multiplex PCR came after a first-round RT-PCR that employed HTBI primers. MiXCR, run by TCRdb on the multiplex PCR reads, gives a single entry per CDR3 protein. Of approximately 1.2 million distinct CDR3 sequences listed, about 38% are singletons. The table lists this clonotype with a few counts. Its antigen is not known. Eligible hyperthyroidism cases comprised new diagnoses of under 2 months' duration in individuals aged 18 to 65. The study, taken as a whole, reports: From stable hyperthyroidism, ophthalmopathy was separated by a 13-signature model with roughly 89% sensitivity and less than 82% specificity.

The CDR3 has 14 residues. Germline V gene lookup returns CDR1 SGHRS and CDR2 YFSETQ. The ends were cut back, 2 bases at V and 0 bases at J, with 8 bases in the middle. The sample consisted of peripheral blood or thyroid tissue (not recorded which). The sequence came from an adult man with Graves' hyperthyroidism. V and J are TRBV5-1 and TRBJ2-5; no clear D. CDR3 loop: CASSFVQYQETQYF. In DNA form, the CDR3 reads TGCGCCAGCAGCTTCGTGCAGTACCAAGAGACCCAGTACTTC.